This TCR beta chain was identified in a study of T cell responses to AZD1222 COVID-19 vaccine. Study in general: Second doses that came at about 4 or about 12 weeks were put together.

This CDR3 has 15 residues. CDR1 and CDR2 (germline): SGHAT, FQNNGV. V shed 5 bases, J shed 4 bases, and the junction held 9 bases outside the gene matches. Produced via immunoSEQ multiplex PCR; TCRdb's table is partial and in-frame only. There are 130,000 to 150,000 clones in the sample; 90% to 95% occur only once, and approximately 2.1% lies in the top ten. Of note for this clone: Its antigen is as yet unknown.

Broader study findings: Only a handful of AZD1222 recipients tested seropositive at baseline. Donors were chiefly white British, with a greater number of females, and clonal diversity was perhaps underestimated. In the spike-specific TCR repertoire, nearly half reportedly target unmutated variant regions.

The clonotype comes from an adult in good health. The chain has TRBV11-2 and TRBJ1-2; TRBD1 matches 8 bases. Specimen: peripheral blood, collected on day 0 of AZD1222 vaccination. This CDR3 reads CASSLGQGVVYGYTF. The DNA for the CDR3 is TGTGCCAGCAGCCTTGGACAGGGTGTCGTCTATGGCTACACCTTC. Variable domain in full (rest from reference TRBV11-2 and TRBJ1-2): EAGVAQSPRYKIIEKRQSVAFWCNPISGHATLYWYQQILGQGPKLLIQFQNNGVVDDSQLPKDRFSAERLKGVDSTLKIQPAKLEDSAVYLCASSLGQGVVYGYTFGSGTRLTVV.